This T cell receptor beta chain was sequenced for a study of blood T cells in healthy people across ages. The CDR3 sequence is 15 residues long. After removal of 3 bases from V and 3 bases from J, the junction contained 8 bases not matched to a gene. CDR1 SQVTM and CDR2 ANQGSEA come from the germline V gene. With a J-beta primer mix and a sample-barcoded 5' primer, a second PCR ran about 7 to 12 cycles. TCRdb reprocessed the 5' RACE reads with MiXCR, giving one entry per CDR3 protein. The profile shows about 1,800,000 distinct CDR3 sequences, 28% of them singletons. This clonotype was recorded at least ten times.

The sequenced material came from blood. The J gene is TRBJ2-7, the V gene TRBV29-1, with 10 positions matching TRBD2. This sequence originates from a woman aged 30 to 39 in good health. CDR3 loop: CSVDNGASGSYEQYF. The CDR3 coding sequence is TGCAGCGTTGATAACGGCGCTAGCGGGAGCTACGAGCAGTACTTC.